Sequencing of this TCR beta chain was carried out in a study of blood T cell repertoires in COVID-19. TCRdb keeps only in-frame clones here, not all; method: immunoSEQ multiplex PCR. Of about 320,000 clones in the sample, roughly 88% were seen once. The study drew participants aged about 18 to 89 years from around 24 US areas. Participant-given clinical history determined each cohort assignment. Recovered Cohort 3 donors showed two negative PCRs, clearance, or symptom resolution. Trimming cost V 6 bases and J 8 bases; bases outside gene matches: 3. The germline V gene has CDR1 LNHDA and CDR2 SQIVND (reference sequence). This CDR3 region has 12 residues. This clone was counted once.

V is TRBV19 and J is TRBJ2-1, with 8 bases identical to TRBD1. This TCR came from a man younger than 45 who had recovered from COVID-19. The sequencing input was PBMCs or T cells enriched from blood (not recorded which). The CDR3 coding sequence is TGTGCCAGTAGGGACAGGGTCTATGAGCAGTTCTTC. Its translation is CASRDRVYEQFF. The full variable domain, rest sourced from reference TRBV19 and TRBJ2-1, is DGGITQSPKYLFRKEGQNVTLSCEQNLNHDAMYWYRQDPGQGLRLIYYSQIVNDFQKGDIAEGYSVSREKKESFPLTVTSAQKNPTAFYLCASRDRVYEQFFGPGTRLTVL.